This passage covers 30 T cell receptor beta chains from one sample sequenced in a study of T cell repertoires in cytomegalovirus infection. MiXCR was run by TCRdb on the reads, yielding one entry per CDR3 protein. The table lists about 900,000 distinct CDR3 sequences, roughly 30% of them singletons. Their antigens are not known. The specimen was cultured CD8+ T cells from PBMCs, collected from culture after CMV antigen stimulation. These receptors were collected from a human donor in good health (CMV status not recorded). Some clones in this sample may be carry-over from other donors' samples.

This clonotype was counted at least ten times. The V gene is TRBV12-3 or TRBV12-4, the J gene TRBJ1-2; D not resolved. The CDR3 loop spans 14 amino acids. Trimming took 2 bases from V and 5 from J, leaving 12 bases between them. The CDR3 is CASSLSVSAYGYTF. Written as DNA, the CDR3 is TGTGCCAGCAGTTTAAGTGTCAGCGCATATGGCTACACCTTC.

V is TRBV2 and J is TRBJ1-1; D remains ambiguous. Trimming took off 10 bases at V and 1 base at J, with 16 bases between the two ends. The germline CDR1 and CDR2 sequences are SNHLY and FYNNEI. The CDR3 covers 14 residues. DNA for the CDR3: TGTGCCACCACCCCCAGCAGGACGAACACTGAAGCTTTCTTT. Translated: CATTPSRTNTEAFF.

This chain links TRBV6-8 with TRBJ2-2; TRBD2 might be the D (6 bases). Per germline, CDR1 MNHGY and CDR2 SAAAGT. This CDR3 has 19 residues. The germline V and J ends were trimmed by 4 bases and 5 bases, with 26 bases remaining between them. Written as DNA, the CDR3 is TGTGCCAGCAGTTCACTCCGGGACTCCGAAATAGGGGTTACCGGGGAGCTGTTTTTT. This gives the protein CASSSLRDSEIGVTGELFF.

This clonotype was seen more than once but under ten times. The DNA of the CDR3 is TGTGCCAGCAGTCCCGGACAGTTTGGGATTACAGATACGCAGTATTTT. The encoded protein is CASSPGQFGITDTQYF. This rearrangement joins TRBV6-5 to TRBJ2-3; D might be TRBD1 (6 bases). Trimming pared 5 bases from V and 3 bases from J, leaving 18 bases between. This CDR3 comprises 16 residues. Germline V gene lookup returns CDR1 MNHEY and CDR2 SVGAGI.

This clonotype was detected only a few times. The V call is TRBV11-2, the J call TRBJ2-1; the match to TRBD2 covers 8 bases. This CDR3 is 14 amino acids long. V lost 5 bases and J lost 3; bases outside the gene matches: 3. Looked up from germline, CDR1 is SGHAT and CDR2 is FQNNGV. This CDR3 reads CASSPGGDYNEQFF. The CDR3, as DNA: TGTGCCAGCAGCCCCGGGGGGGACTACAATGAGCAGTTCTTC.

This chain uses TRBV19 with TRBJ2-1; TRBD2 matches 7 bases. CDR1 and CDR2 from the germline V gene are LNHDA and SQIVND (reference sequence). This CDR3 has 14 amino acids. Trimming at V came to 10 bases and at J to 5 bases, leaving 11 bases not matched to a gene. As DNA, the CDR3 is TGTGCCACGTCGGGGGAGCGGGGAGACAATGAGCAGTTCTTC. Translated: CATSGERGDNEQFF.

The chain employs TRBV19 and TRBJ1-1, with D uncertain. Per germline, CDR1 LNHDA and CDR2 SQIVND (reference sequence). The CDR3 covers 15 residues. V dropped 6 bases and J dropped 1 base, with 15 bases sitting between them. CDR3 bases: TGTGCCAGTAGAATCAGAAAGCGGGGGAACACTGAAGCTTTCTTT. It encodes CASRIRKRGNTEAFF.

The DNA of the CDR3 is TGCGCCAGCAGCCAGGGAGGAGGGGGCGCGGGGGGCTACACCTTC. This translates into CASSQGGGGAGGYTF. V is TRBV4-1 and J is TRBJ1-2; 7 bases match TRBD1. Germline CDR1 reads MGHRA; CDR2 reads YSYEKL. This CDR3 is built from 15 residues. V gave up 3 bases and J gave up 8 bases; unmatched junction bases: 12.

There are many counts of this clonotype. This chain joins TRBV7-8 and TRBJ1-1, with D uncertain. Trimming left V 3 bases short and J 1 base short, with 9 bases between. This CDR3 spans 14 amino acids. Germline lookup yields CDR1 SGHVS and CDR2 FQNEAQ. This CDR3 reads CASSLFEGNTEAFF. The CDR3 nucleotides read TGTGCCAGCAGCTTGTTTGAGGGGAACACTGAAGCTTTCTTT.

This clonotype came up a few times. The chain links TRBV10-1 to TRBJ1-1; D uncertain. V was trimmed by 0 bases and J by 3 bases, leaving 17 bases between them. Germline CDR1 and CDR2: WNHNN and SYGVQD (reference sequence). The CDR3 consists of 17 residues. The CDR3 sequence: CASSESDIAKTDTEAFF. The CDR3 DNA reads as TGCGCCAGCAGTGAGTCGGATATTGCGAAGACCGACACTGAAGCTTTCTTT.

The table lists this clonotype with a count of one. V gene TRBV15 combines with J gene TRBJ1-2; a possible D gene is TRBD1 (5 bases). Germline V gives CDR1 LNHNV, CDR2 YYDKDF (reference sequence). This CDR3 has 14 amino acids. Trimming stripped 5 bases from V and 4 bases from J, with 14 bases between. Here the CDR3 reads CATSGARGGYGYTF. CDR3 coding DNA: TGTGCCACCAGCGGGGCTCGGGGCGGCTATGGCTACACCTTC. Drawing the rest from reference TRBV15 and TRBJ1-2, the complete variable domain is DAMVIQNPRYQVTQFGKPVTLSCSQTLNHNVMYWYQQKSSQAPKLLFHYYDKDFNNEADTPDNFQSRRPNTSFCFLDIRSPGLGDTAMYLCATSGARGGYGYTFGSGTRLTVV.

This chain links TRBV27 with TRBJ1-1, with D perhaps matching TRBD1 (5 bases). Trimming removed 5 bases from V and 7 bases from J, with 14 bases in between. CDR1 MNHEY and CDR2 SMNVEV come from the germline V gene (reference sequence). This CDR3 has 13 amino acids. The CDR3 is CASSPQRGVEAFF. As DNA, the CDR3 is TGTGCCAGCAGTCCTCAGCGGGGGGTTGAAGCTTTCTTT.

The J gene is TRBJ2-5, the V gene TRBV27, with D perhaps matching TRBD2 (6 bases). The CDR3 totals 15 residues. Trimming stripped 2 bases from V and 2 bases from J, with 12 bases between. CDR1 and CDR2 (germline): MNHEY, SMNVEV (reference sequence). The CDR3 DNA is TGTGCCAGCAGTTTAAGGAGGGCCACACAAGAGACCCAGTACTTC. Its translation is CASSLRRATQETQYF.

This clonotype was detected a few times. V usage is TRBV12-3 or TRBV12-4 and J usage is TRBJ1-5, with TRBD1 identical over 12 bases. This CDR3 comprises 16 residues. J gave up 6 bases and V 5 bases, and 8 bases lay outside the gene matches. The CDR3 DNA reads TGTGCCAGCAGTGAACCGGGACAGGGGGCCGGTCAGCCCCAGCATTTT. Its translation is CASSEPGQGAGQPQHF.

The chain joins TRBV10-3 to TRBJ1-2, with 7 bases lining up with TRBD1. Per the germline V gene, CDR1 is ENHRY and CDR2 is SYGVKD. Germline trimming cut 8 bases from V and 4 bases from J; bases unmatched to any gene: 4. The CDR3 length is 12 residues. The CDR3 DNA follows: TGTGCCATCGACAGGGACGGCTATGGCTACACCTTC. Translation gives CAIDRDGYGYTF.

This clonotype was observed a few times. The chain combines TRBV4-1 with TRBJ1-2; a possible D gene is TRBD1 (5 bases). V was shortened by 1 base and J by 4 bases, with 10 bases between the two germline ends. The CDR3 has 14 residues. Germline CDR1 MGHRA, CDR2 YSYEKL. The CDR3 region has the DNA TGCGCCAGCAGCCAAGCTAGGGGCACCTATGGCTACACCTTC. This gives the protein CASSQARGTYGYTF.

This chain links TRBV4-1 with TRBJ1-5, with a possible D match to TRBD1 (6 bases). CDR1 is MGHRA and CDR2 is YSYEKL in the germline V gene. V was trimmed by 0 bases and J by 4 bases, leaving 7 bases between them. The CDR3 has 14 residues. The CDR3 is CASSQEQGNQPQHF. The CDR3 DNA reads as TGCGCCAGCAGCCAAGAACAGGGAAATCAGCCCCAGCATTTT.

This clonotype has more than one count but fewer than ten. The V and J genes are TRBV12-3 or TRBV12-4 and TRBJ2-5; 7 bases match TRBD2. This CDR3 contains 13 residues. The V segment lost 3 bases and the J segment 4 bases; nucleotides outside the gene matches: 2. CDR3 bases: TGTGCCAGCAGTTTTAGCGGGCTAGAGACCCAGTACTTC. Encoded protein: CASSFSGLETQYF.

In this sample, this clonotype turned up a few times. This sequence joins TRBV7-6 and TRBJ1-6; D not resolved. The CDR3 is made up of 12 amino acids. In germline, CDR1 is SGHVS, CDR2 FNYEAQ. The V gene lost 6 bases and the J gene lost 8 bases, with 8 bases spanning the gap. CDR3 in amino acids: CASRPTDSPLHF. CDR3 DNA sequence: TGTGCCAGCAGGCCGACGGATTCACCCCTCCACTTT. Combining the CDR3 with reference TRBV7-6 and TRBJ1-6 gives the whole variable domain GAGVSQSPRYKVTKRGQDVALRCDPISGHVSLYWYRQALGQGPEFLTYFNYEAQQDKSGLPNDRFSAERPEGSISTLTIQRTEQRDSAMYRCASRPTDSPLHFGNGTRLTVT.

The chain employs TRBV27 and TRBJ1-3; 7 nucleotides match TRBD1. The V and J ends lost 7 bases and 5 bases, in that order; junction bases with no gene match: 8. CDR3 size: 14 residues. Germline CDR1 MNHEY, CDR2 SMNVEV (reference sequence). The CDR3 reads CASITGAGRNTIYF. The DNA for the CDR3 is TGTGCCAGCATTACAGGGGCCGGGAGAAACACCATATATTTT.

V and J are TRBV7-9 and TRBJ1-2, with TRBD1 as a possible D gene (5 bases). Germline CDR1 and CDR2: SEHNR and FQNEAQ (reference sequence). The CDR3 runs 15 residues. Trimming shortened V by 5 bases and J by 0 bases, and 13 bases separated the two germline ends. The CDR3 loop is CASSLPTDPNYGYTF. The DNA for the CDR3 is TGTGCCAGCAGCCTCCCGACAGACCCTAACTATGGCTACACCTTC.

This sequence joins TRBV6-1 and TRBJ2-7; 11 bases align to TRBD2. V shed 1 base and J 3 bases; nucleotides not matched to a gene: 5. CDR1 MNHNS and CDR2 SASEGT come from the germline V gene. The CDR3 extends over 16 amino acids. The CDR3 sequence is CASSEGVAGGIYEQYV. CDR3 bases: TGTGCCAGCAGTGAAGGGGTAGCGGGGGGGATCTACGAGCAGTACGTC.

A note on this clonotype: Being one base from a much bigger clone, this may be a read error. The chain is built from TRBV7-3 and TRBJ1-1; 7 bases match TRBD1. The length of the CDR3 is 16 residues. Germline CDR1 and CDR2: SGHTA and FQGTGA. The CDR3 here is CASSPPGGQTNTESFF. CDR3 bases: TGTGCCAGCAGCCCGCCAGGGGGACAGACGAACACTGAATCTTTCTTT.

Only one count was recorded for this clonotype. This sequence joins TRBV20-1 and TRBJ2-3; TRBD1 is a possible D gene (5 bases). Trimming took off 7 bases at V and 6 bases at J, with 14 bases between the two ends. CDR1 and CDR2 (germline): DFQATT, SNEGSKA (reference sequence). The CDR3 totals 12 residues. CDR3 region: CSVLHRGDTQYF. The CDR3 DNA sequence: TGCAGTGTTTTACATAGGGGCGATACGCAGTATTTT.

The chain uses TRBV7-4 and TRBJ2-7, with 7 nucleotides matching TRBD1. CDR1 is SGHVT, CDR2 SQSDAQ, per germline. CDR3 length: 17 residues. J gave up 2 bases and V 5 bases, and 15 bases lay outside the gene matches. CDR3 bases: TGTGCCAGCAGCCGCGAAACACAGGGGTCCCTACCCTACGAGCAGTACTTC. As protein: CASSRETQGSLPYEQYF.

The chain employs TRBV7-9 and TRBJ2-5, with TRBD1 as a possible D gene (6 bases). Germline CDR1 SEHNR, CDR2 FQNEAQ (reference sequence). V was shortened by 8 bases and J by 3 bases, with 13 bases between the two germline ends. The CDR3 runs to 13 residues. The CDR3 region is CASGWGPEETQYF. The CDR3 DNA follows: TGTGCCAGCGGGTGGGGGCCTGAAGAGACCCAGTACTTC.

This clonotype was counted a few times. The gene calls are TRBV27 and TRBJ2-7; a possible D gene is TRBD2 (5 bases). There are 14 residues in the CDR3. The V and J ends lost 5 bases and 4 bases respectively, with 15 bases between them. CDR1 and CDR2 from the germline V gene are MNHEY and SMNVEV (reference sequence). CDR3 DNA sequence: TGTGCCAGCAGTCCCTTCGGGGTTGAGTACGAGCAGTACTTC. Protein product: CASSPFGVEYEQYF.

In this sample, this clonotype turned up a few times. A junction boundary mismatches the germline segment, possibly from a read error. The rearrangement links TRBV2 to TRBJ1-1; D gene unclear. The length of the CDR3 is 11 residues. Germline V gene lookup returns CDR1 SNHLY and CDR2 FYNNEI. In DNA, the CDR3 is TGTGCCAGCATTGAAGGCACTGAAGCTTTCTTT. The encoded protein is CASIEGTEAFF.

This clonotype has just a few counts. At one end, the junction sequence differs from germline, possibly due to a read error. The chain couples TRBV7-3 to TRBJ2-1; D tentatively reads TRBD1 or TRBD2 (6 bases each). Germline CDR1 is SGHTA and CDR2 is FQGTGA. The CDR3 is 13 residues long. This CDR3 reads CASSLRGDKEQFF. The CDR3 region has the DNA TGTGCCAGCAGCTTAAGGGGGGACAAGGAGCAGTTCTTC.

The gene calls are TRBV4-1 and TRBJ2-1, with 9 bases identical to TRBD1. Germline V lookup: CDR1 MGHRA, CDR2 YSYEKL. The ends lost 0 bases at V and 7 bases at J; junction bases unmatched: 7. This CDR3 is 16 amino acids long. The CDR3, as DNA: TGCGCCAGCAGCCAAGAAGCCGGGACAGGGTTGAATGAGCAGTTCTTC. Translation: CASSQEAGTGLNEQFF.